Below are 29 T cell receptor beta chains sequenced from a single sample in a study of blood T cells in healthy people across ages. Sample-barcoded 5' priming and a J-beta primer mix drove a second PCR of roughly 7 to 11 cycles. TCRdb re-analysed the 5' RACE reads in MiXCR, keeping a single row per CDR3 protein. The data contain around 900,000 distinct CDR3 sequences, more than 25% of them singletons. Sequencing input: blood. These receptors were obtained from an elderly woman in good health.

In its sample, this clonotype was seen a few times. The V gene is TRBV6-1, the J gene TRBJ1-5; D possibly corresponds to TRBD1 (5 bases). V was cut by 1 base and J by 4 bases, with 8 bases left in between. The length of the CDR3 is 14 residues. CDR1 and CDR2 (germline): MNHNS, SASEGT. The DNA for the CDR3 is TGTGCCAGCAGTGAAGGGGGGGAGAATCAGCCCCAGCATTTT. Amino acids: CASSEGGENQPQHF.

In this sample, this clonotype turned up many times. V and J are TRBV9 and TRBJ2-5; no clear D gene. Germline V CDR1 and CDR2: SGDLS, YYNGEE. This CDR3 is 12 amino acids long. Trimming left V 4 bases short and J 0 bases short, with 4 bases between. The CDR3 DNA follows: TGTGCCAGCAGCCTCCACCAAGAGACCCAGTACTTC. This sequence encodes CASSLHQETQYF.

The rearrangement joins TRBV20-1 to TRBJ1-5; no clear D. The CDR3 totals 13 residues. CDR1 and CDR2 from the germline V gene are DFQATT and SNEGSKA (reference sequence). The V end was cut by 5 bases, the J end by 2 bases, with 10 bases between. The CDR3: CSAQESGNQPQHF. The CDR3 region has the DNA TGCAGTGCTCAGGAGTCTGGCAATCAGCCCCAGCATTTT.

Note on this clonotype: A single base separates this from a much larger clone, so it may be a read error. The chain carries TRBV5-6 and TRBJ2-5; possibly TRBD1 for D (5 bases). Germline V gene sequence: CDR1 SGHDT, CDR2 YYEEEE. V lost 0 bases to trimming and J lost 3 bases, with 21 bases between them. The CDR3 totals 18 residues. Here the CDR3 reads CASSLAIGVRAAEETQYF. The CDR3 DNA is TGTGCCAGCAGCTTGGCCATAGGCGTCAGGGCAGCTGAAGAGACCCAGTACTTC.

The J gene is TRBJ1-2, the V gene TRBV7-2; 7 nucleotides align to TRBD1. CDR3 length equals 15 residues. V dropped 1 base and J dropped 5; count of bases not matched to a gene: 7. The germline CDR1 and CDR2 sequences are SGHTA and FQGNSA. CDR3: CASSLVAGQQYGYTF. The CDR3 DNA reads TGTGCCAGCAGCTTAGTCGCGGGACAGCAATATGGCTACACCTTC.

In its sample, this clonotype was seen a few times. A much larger clone is a single base away; this may be a read error. The chain uses TRBV5-1 and TRBJ2-5, with D possibly being TRBD2 (6 bases). Germline CDR1 reads SGHRS; CDR2 reads YFSETQ. Trimming took 7 bases from V and 0 from J, leaving 19 bases between them. This CDR3 has 16 amino acids. Written as DNA, the CDR3 is TGCGCCAGCCGCTCGGAGGGGTCCCGAGACCAAGAGACCCAGTACTTC. This gives the protein CASRSEGSRDQETQYF.

V gene TRBV30 combines with J gene TRBJ2-7; tentative D call: TRBD1 (6 bases). The CDR3 totals 15 residues. V gave up 2 bases and J gave up 1 base, with 15 bases separating them. Germline loops: CDR1 GTSNPN, CDR2 SVGIG (reference sequence). The CDR3 reads CAWSFTPGHSYEQYF. CDR3 sequence (DNA): TGTGCCTGGAGTTTCACCCCGGGACATTCCTACGAGCAGTACTTC.

The chain links TRBV30 to TRBJ1-5; D gene ambiguous. Germline V gives CDR1 GTSNPN, CDR2 SVGIG (reference sequence). CDR3 size: 14 residues. V shed 1 base and J shed 0 bases, with 7 bases lying between them. The CDR3: CAWSGAASNQPQHF. CDR3 nucleotides: TGTGCCTGGAGTGGAGCGGCTAGCAATCAGCCCCAGCATTTT. The variable domain in full, completed from reference TRBV30 and TRBJ1-5, reads SQTIHQWPATLVQPVGSPLSLECTVEGTSNPNLYWYRQAAGRGLQLLFYSVGIGQISSEVPQNLSASRPQDRQFILSSKKLLLSDSGFYLCAWSGAASNQPQHFGDGTRLSIL.

This chain joins TRBV7-2 and TRBJ1-3; no definite D call. The V end lost 2 bases, the J end lost 0 bases, and 14 bases lay between the germline ends. The CDR3 sequence is 17 residues long. Germline V gene data show CDR1 as SGHTA and CDR2 as FQGNSA. CDR3 protein: CASSLNYQVISGNTIYF. CDR3 DNA sequence: TGTGCCAGCAGCTTAAATTACCAGGTTATCTCTGGAAACACCATATATTTT.

A note on this clonotype: This may be a read error, as it is one base from a much larger clone. V usage is TRBV7-9 and J usage is TRBJ1-2, with 8 bases that match TRBD1. This CDR3 comprises 12 residues. Germline CDR1 is SEHNR and CDR2 is FQNEAQ (reference sequence). The CDR3 nucleotides read TGTGCCAGCAGCTTGACAGGGGTAGGCTACATCTTC. This encodes CASSLTGVGYIF.

This clonotype came up many times. This chain links TRBV7-2 with TRBJ2-4; 8 bases line up with TRBD1. V shed 1 base, J shed 15 bases, and the junction held 5 bases outside the gene matches. The length of the CDR3 is 12 residues. Germline assignment: CDR1 SGHTA and CDR2 FQGNSA. As DNA, the CDR3 is TGTGCCAGCAGCTTAGGAGGACAGGGACTGTACTTC. Its translation is CASSLGGQGLYF.

This clonotype came up many times. This sequence joins TRBV5-1 and TRBJ1-2, with D maybe TRBD1 (5 bases). Between the trimmed V and J ends, which lost 0 bases and 1 base, there was a span of 16 bases. The CDR3 runs to 17 residues. The V gene's germline CDR1 is SGHRS and CDR2 YFSETQ. CDR3 protein: CASSLAGAVDFNYGYTF. CDR3 sequence (DNA): TGCGCCAGCAGCTTGGCCGGGGCAGTGGACTTTAACTATGGCTACACCTTC.

This clonotype came up once. Possible read error: a much larger clone is one base away. The chain uses TRBV7-9 and TRBJ2-3, with TRBD1 matching 10 bases. Germline V gene data show CDR1 as SEHNR and CDR2 as FQNEAQ (reference sequence). The length of the CDR3 is 16 residues. V lost 5 bases and J lost 4; bases outside the gene matches: 9. DNA for the CDR3: TGTGCCAGCAGCCCCCGACAGGGGGCTAAACCAGATACGCAGTATTTT. It specifies CASSPRQGAKPDTQYF. Full variable domain (remainder filled in from reference TRBV7-9 and TRBJ2-3): DTGVSQNPRHKITKRGQNVTFRCDPISEHNRLYWYRQTLGQGPEFLTYFQNEAQLEKSRLLSDRFSAERPKGSFSTLEIQRTEQGDSAMYLCASSPRQGAKPDTQYFGPGTRLTVL.

This clonotype was seen a few times. The chain employs TRBV4-2 and TRBJ2-4; D is possibly TRBD1 (6 bases). The CDR3 sequence is 18 residues long. V was trimmed by 4 bases and J by 3 bases, leaving 22 bases between them. The germline V gene encodes CDR1 LGHNA and CDR2 YNFKEQ. The CDR3 DNA reads TGTGCCAGCAGCCGCGAAAGGTCAGGGGATCGTGTCAAAAACATTCAGTACTTC. Protein: CASSRERSGDRVKNIQYF.

Of note for this clonotype: This may come from a read error, since a much larger clone is one base off. V is TRBV12-3 or TRBV12-4 and J is TRBJ2-6; D may be TRBD1 (5 bases). The CDR3 length is 15 residues. The CDR3 sequence is CASSLMHSGANVRTF. CDR3 sequence (DNA): TGTGCCAGCAGTTTAATGCACTCTGGGGCCAACGTCCGGACTTTC.

This clonotype was observed a handful of times. The chain links TRBV20-1 to TRBJ2-2; D perhaps matches TRBD1 (6 bases). The V gene's germline CDR1 is DFQATT and CDR2 SNEGSKA (reference sequence). V lost 4 bases, J lost 1 base, and 10 bases lay in between. There are 14 residues in the CDR3. CDR3 DNA sequence: TGCAGTGCTAAAAAACAGGGGAACACCGGGGAGCTGTTTTTT. Protein: CSAKKQGNTGELFF.

This clonotype was detected many times. The rearrangement uses TRBV29-1 and TRBJ2-6, with D maybe TRBD1 (6 bases). Germline V gene lookup returns CDR1 SQVTM and CDR2 ANQGSEA. This CDR3 spans 15 amino acids. V lost 6 bases, J lost 6 bases, and 18 bases lay in between. For the CDR3, the DNA is TGCAGCGTAGCTAGGACAGACGCCTCGGCCAACGTCCTGACTTTC. It translates to CSVARTDASANVLTF.

This clonotype was recorded many times. The gene calls are TRBV20-1 and TRBJ2-7, with D possibly matching TRBD1 (6 bases). The germline gives CDR1 DFQATT, CDR2 SNEGSKA (reference sequence). V lost 1 base, J lost 2 bases, and 12 bases lay in between. This CDR3 spans 14 amino acids. Here the CDR3 reads CSARGTGQTYEQYF. CDR3 coding DNA: TGCAGTGCTAGAGGCACGGGACAAACCTACGAGCAGTACTTC.

Many counts were recorded for this clonotype. V gene TRBV2 combines with J gene TRBJ2-1, with TRBD1 matching 8 bases. The ends lost 4 bases at V and 1 base at J; junction bases unmatched: 12. Germline V lookup: CDR1 SNHLY, CDR2 FYNNEI. CDR3 length: 18 residues. The CDR3 loop reads CASSGAGGRLGSYNEQFF. CDR3 in DNA: TGTGCCAGCAGTGGGGCAGGGGGCCGTTTAGGATCCTACAATGAGCAGTTCTTC. The entire variable domain, with the rest obtained from reference TRBV2 and TRBJ2-1, is as follows: EPEVTQTPSHQVTQMGQEVILRCVPISNHLYFYWYRQILGQKVEFLVSFYNNEISEKSEIFDDQFSVERPDGSNFTLKIRSTKLEDSAMYFCASSGAGGRLGSYNEQFFGPGTRLTVL.

This clonotype was picked up many times. This chain connects TRBV10-3 to TRBJ1-6, with D possibly TRBD1 on 5 matching bases. Germline CDR1 ENHRY, CDR2 SYGVKD. Trimming left V 0 bases short and J 1 base short, with 10 bases between. The CDR3 contains 17 residues. The CDR3 DNA reads as TGTGCCATCAGTGAGTCGTTGAGGGGTTCCTATAATTCACCCCTCCACTTT. This translates into CAISESLRGSYNSPLHF.

The table lists this clonotype with many counts. The V and J genes are TRBV11-2 and TRBJ2-3; D remains unclear. Germline CDR1 is SGHAT and CDR2 is FQNNGV. The germline V and J ends were trimmed by 4 bases and 0 bases, with 11 bases remaining between them. CDR3 length: 15 residues. The CDR3 is CASSSQSSSTDTQYF. The CDR3 nucleotides read TGTGCCAGCAGCTCCCAGTCCTCTAGCACAGATACGCAGTATTTT.

This clonotype was seen many times. V usage is TRBV12-3 or TRBV12-4 and J usage is TRBJ1-6; D remains ambiguous. V gave up 6 bases and J gave up 12 bases, with 9 bases separating them. CDR3 length: 11 amino acids. CDR3 sequence reads: CASSLSGPLHF. The CDR3 DNA sequence: TGTGCCAGCAGCCTCTCGGGACCCCTCCACTTT.

Comments on this clonotype: With a much larger clone just one base away, this may be a read error. V usage is TRBV7-2 and J usage is TRBJ2-5; D possibly corresponds to TRBD1 (6 bases). This CDR3 has 14 amino acids. In germline, CDR1 is SGHTA, CDR2 FQGNSA. CDR3 sequence: CASSSSGTTETRYF. Here the CDR3 DNA reads TGTGCCAGCAGCTCTTCCGGGACAACGGAGACCCGGTACTTC. Filled out from reference TRBV7-2 and TRBJ2-5, the complete variable domain reads GAGVSQSPSNKVTEKGKDVELRCDPISGHTALYWYRQSLGQGLEFLIYFQGNSAPDKSGLPSDRFSAERTGGSVSTLTIQRTQQEDSAVYLCASSSSGTTETRYFGPGTRLLVL.

This clonotype has more than one count but fewer than ten. This chain uses TRBV6-2 or TRBV6-3 with TRBJ2-5, with 7 bases fitting TRBD2. The CDR3 runs 17 residues. Germline V gene lookup returns CDR1 MNHEY and CDR2 SVGEGT. V was clipped by 4 bases and J by 4 bases; unmatched bases: 15. This CDR3 reads CASSSPTKRGGLETQYF. In DNA form, the CDR3 reads TGTGCCAGCAGTTCCCCAACTAAGCGGGGAGGCTTAGAGACCCAGTACTTC.

This clonotype showed up many times. DNA for the CDR3: TGCAGTGCTAGAGATATGTTGGGGGGGGGAGATACGCAGTATTTT. This codes for CSARDMLGGGDTQYF. The V call is TRBV20-1, the J call TRBJ2-3; TRBD2 aligns across 7 bases. V trimming: 0 bases; J trimming: 5 bases; junction bases outside the gene matches: 8. From germline, CDR1 is DFQATT and CDR2 SNEGSKA (reference sequence). The CDR3 length is 15 residues.

Worth noting for this clonotype: This may be a read error, as it is one base from a much larger clone. The chain combines TRBV12-3 or TRBV12-4 with TRBJ2-4; no clear D gene. The CDR3 covers 12 residues. The ends were cut back, 1 base at V and 13 bases at J, with 11 bases in the middle. The CDR3 bases are TGTGCCAGCAGTTTAGGGCCCTCCGGGCAGTACTTC. Its translation is CASSLGPSGQYF.

At least ten counts were recorded for this clonotype. The CDR3 DNA follows: TGTGCCAGCAGTTTAGATGTGGGGGCGGACACTGAAGCTTTCTTT. As protein: CASSLDVGADTEAFF. The V and J genes are TRBV12-3 or TRBV12-4 and TRBJ1-1; maybe TRBD1 (6 bases). The V end was cut by 1 base, the J end by 3 bases, with 12 bases between. The CDR3 length is 15 residues.

Of note for this clonotype: A read error is possible here, since a much larger clone lies one base away. V gene TRBV20-1 combines with J gene TRBJ2-4, with 7 bases aligning to TRBD2. V lost 5 bases to trimming and J lost 13 bases; unmatched junction nucleotides: 11. Germline assignment: CDR1 DFQATT and CDR2 SNEGSKA (reference sequence). CDR3 length: 12 amino acids. The CDR3, as DNA: TGCAGTGCTCCACCTCTAGCGGATGAGCAGTACTTC. This sequence encodes CSAPPLADEQYF.

Comment on this clonotype: A much larger clone lies one base from this, so it may be a read error. V usage is TRBV12-3 or TRBV12-4 and J usage is TRBJ1-1; D perhaps matches TRBD1 (5 bases). CDR3 length equals 12 residues. CDR3 loop: CTSSLVAGIAFF. The CDR3, as DNA: TGTACCAGCAGTTTGGTGGCAGGGATTGCTTTCTTT.